Listed below are T cell receptor beta chains from one sample, sequenced in a study of cytomegalovirus exposure and HLA in healthy donors. Clones were sequenced by immunoSEQ multiplex PCR, and TCRdb holds only the in-frame ones, with some missing. In the table there are 120,000 to 150,000 clones, approximately 86% of which are singletons. Material: PBMCs. The receptors originated from a middle-aged woman in good health and CMV-seronegative. CDR3s include the opening cysteine and the closing phenylalanine or tryptophan. A D gene is named only where the DNA matches it firmly. Not all rows give a size; the values are once, few, many and, for expanded clones, a class.

j_call,v_call,clone_size,d_call,cdr3_aa,cdr3_nt
TRBJ1-1,TRBV11-3,NA,TRBD1,CASSRDSQNTEAFF,TGTGCCAGCAGCCGGGACAGCCAGAACACTGAAGCTTTCTTT
TRBJ2-3,TRBV7-9,NA,TRBD2,CASSSAGTSLDTQYF,TGTGCCAGCAGCTCCGCCGGGACTAGCTTAGATACGCAGTATTTT
TRBJ2-7,TRBV6-1,NA,TRBD1,CASSEGGQVPYEQYF,TGTGCCAGCAGTGAAGGGGGACAGGTCCCTTACGAGCAGTACTTC
TRBJ2-7,TRBV27,NA,NA,CASSFAGPPYEQYF,TGTGCCAGCAGTTTTGCAGGGCCCCCCTACGAGCAGTACTTC
TRBJ1-1,TRBV5-5,NA,TRBD1,CASSQQGEDTEAFF,TGTGCCAGCAGCCAACAGGGGGAGGACACTGAAGCTTTCTTT
TRBJ1-1,TRBV6-1,NA,NA,CASSDIRVAPNTEAFF,TGTGCCAGCAGTGATATTCGGGTTGCCCCTAACACTGAAGCTTTCTTT
TRBJ2-1,TRBV13,once,TRBD2,CASSPSTSGGHEQFF,TGTGCCAGCAGCCCCTCAACTAGCGGGGGCCATGAGCAGTTCTTC
TRBJ2-3,TRBV10-3,NA,NA,CAISESETDSGHHTDTQYF,TGTGCCATCAGTGAGTCGGAAACGGACTCGGGTCACCACACAGATACGCAGTATTTT
TRBJ1-2,TRBV5-6,NA,NA,CASSLVAGYGYTF,TGTGCCAGCAGCTTGGTAGCTGGCTATGGCTACACCTTC
TRBJ2-3,TRBV4-2,NA,NA,CASSQVSDTQYF,TGTGCCAGCAGCCAAGTGTCGGATACGCAGTATTTT
TRBJ2-2,TRBV6-5,NA,NA,CASSYWGGPDTGELFF,TGTGCCAGCAGTTACTGGGGGGGGCCGGACACCGGGGAGCTGTTTTTT
TRBJ1-4,TRBV5-8,NA,NA,CASSYGPPNEKLFF,TGTGCCAGCAGCTATGGCCCCCCTAATGAAAAACTGTTTTTT
TRBJ2-2,TRBV4-1,NA,NA,CASSPGGDTGELFF,TGCGCCAGCAGCCCCGGGGGTGACACCGGGGAGCTGTTTTTT
TRBJ2-7,TRBV7-9,NA,NA,CASSLGRRSSYEQYF,TGTGCCAGCAGCTTAGGACGCCGGAGCTCCTACGAGCAGTACTTC
TRBJ1-6,TRBV28,NA,TRBD1,CASINTGGYNSPLHF,TGTGCCAGCATTAATACAGGGGGGTATAATTCACCCCTCCACTTT
TRBJ2-7,TRBV7-2,once,TRBD2,CASSFGRLAYEQYF,TGTGCCAGCAGCTTCGGGAGGTTGGCCTACGAGCAGTACTTC
TRBJ2-7,TRBV30,NA,TRBD1,CAWSPKGADRDSYEQYF,TGTGCCTGGAGTCCCAAGGGGGCGGACAGGGACTCCTACGAGCAGTACTTC
TRBJ2-3,TRBV7-8,NA,TRBD2,CASSLAGLATTTDTQYF,TGTGCCAGCAGCTTAGCCGGACTAGCGACGACCACAGATACGCAGTATTTT
TRBJ2-7,TRBV19,NA,NA,CASSNTHQGKLYEQYF,TGTGCCAGTAGCAATACCCACCAGGGGAAATTGTACGAGCAGTACTTC
TRBJ2-1,TRBV11-2,NA,NA,CASSPLLENNEQFF,TGTGCCAGCAGCCCCCTTCTAGAAAACAATGAGCAGTTCTTC
TRBJ1-1,TRBV2,NA,NA,CASRPGGGVNTEAFF,TGTGCCAGCAGGCCCGGTGGGGGGGTGAACACTGAAGCTTTCTTT
TRBJ2-1,TRBV21-1,NA,NA,CASSKGRREREQFF,TGTGCCAGCAGCAAAGGTAGGCGGGAGAGAGAGCAGTTCTTC
TRBJ2-1,TRBV7-2,NA,TRBD1,CASSPLGQGANEQFF,TGTGCCAGCAGCCCTCTGGGACAGGGGGCAAATGAGCAGTTCTTC
TRBJ2-2,TRBV5-1,NA,TRBD2,CASSPGTSATGELFF,TGCGCCAGCAGCCCCGGGACTAGCGCAACCGGGGAGCTGTTTTTT
TRBJ1-2,TRBV30,NA,NA,CAWSVRTGVLGYGYTF,TGTGCCTGGAGTGTACGTACGGGGGTGCTGGGCTATGGCTACACCTTC
TRBJ2-5,TRBV4-3,NA,NA,CASSQDLVGGPDQETQYF,TGCGCCAGCAGCCAAGATCTTGTGGGGGGTCCAGACCAAGAGACCCAGTACTTC
TRBJ2-1,TRBV6-6,NA,TRBD1,CASSPDRGNEQFF,TGTGCCAGCAGCCCGGACAGGGGCAATGAGCAGTTCTTC
TRBJ2-3,TRBV18,NA,NA,CASSPTERGTDTQYF,TGTGCCAGCTCACCAACAGAGCGGGGCACAGATACGCAGTATTTT
TRBJ2-1,TRBV30,NA,NA,CAWSYLSSYNEQFF,TGTGCCTGGAGCTACCTGAGCTCCTACAATGAGCAGTTCTTC
TRBJ1-4,TRBV28,NA,TRBD1,CASSTGATNEKLFF,TGTGCCAGTTCAACAGGGGCAACTAATGAAAAACTGTTTTTT
TRBJ2-5,TRBV5-4,NA,TRBD2,CASSAPGGYQETQYF,TGTGCCAGCAGCGCTCCGGGAGGGTACCAAGAGACCCAGTACTTC
TRBJ1-2,TRBV2,NA,NA,CASREGRTPYGYTF,TGTGCCAGCAGGGAGGGACGAACACCCTACGGCTACACCTTC
TRBJ2-7,TRBV11-2,NA,TRBD2,CASRQGLALEQYF,TGTGCCAGCAGACAGGGACTAGCGCTCGAGCAGTACTTC
TRBJ1-1,TRBV25-1,NA,NA,CASRMAGNTEAFF,TGTGCCAGCAGGATGGCGGGTAACACTGAAGCTTTCTTT
TRBJ2-2,TRBV7-2,NA,TRBD2,CASSSLAGGPGGELFF,TGTGCCAGCAGCTCGTTAGCGGGAGGGCCCGGCGGGGAGCTGTTTTTT
TRBJ2-2,TRBV5-4,NA,NA,CASSGTGSIVGELFF,TGTGCCAGCAGCGGGACCGGGAGCATCGTGGGGGAGCTGTTTTTT
TRBJ2-7,TRBV6-1,NA,TRBD1,CASSAGWTGDYEQYF,TGTGCCAGCAGTGCGGGATGGACAGGGGACTACGAGCAGTACTTC
TRBJ1-2,TRBV7-9,NA,NA,CSSSLEAGSYGYTF,TGTTCCAGCAGCTTAGAAGCGGGCTCCTATGGCTACACCTTC
TRBJ2-5,TRBV13,NA,NA,CASSLGLIETQYF,TGTGCCAGCAGCCTCGGACTTATCGAGACCCAGTACTTC
TRBJ2-7,TRBV28,NA,TRBD1,CASSTPGQTYEQYF,TGTGCCAGCAGTACTCCGGGACAGACCTACGAGCAGTACTTC
TRBJ2-3,TRBV5-1,few,TRBD2,CASSNTGLATMLSSTDTQYF,TGCGCCAGCAGTAATACCGGACTAGCGACGATGTTGAGTAGCACAGATACGCAGTATTTT
TRBJ1-1,TRBV5-4,NA,NA,CASSLGGTLNTEAFF,TGTGCCAGCAGCTTGGGAGGGACACTGAACACTGAAGCTTTCTTT
TRBJ2-1,TRBV2,NA,TRBD2,CASSGPSGGRLGEQFF,TGTGCCAGCAGTGGCCCTAGCGGGGGCCGGTTGGGTGAGCAGTTCTTC
TRBJ2-7,TRBV4-1,NA,NA,CASSQDPADEQYF,TGCGCCAGCAGCCAAGATCCAGCGGACGAGCAGTACTTC
TRBJ2-1,TRBV4-3,few,TRBD2,CASSQLAGTYNEQFF,TGCGCCAGCAGCCAACTAGCGGGTACTTACAATGAGCAGTTCTTC
TRBJ2-5,TRBV28,once,TRBD2,CASSLRVVAGGGETQYF,TGTGCCAGCAGTTTACGGGTAGTGGCGGGAGGTGGCGAGACCCAGTACTTC
TRBJ2-1,TRBV4-1,NA,NA,CASSQVASPDNEQFF,TGCGCCAGCAGCCAAGTGGCTAGCCCCGACAATGAGCAGTTCTTC
TRBJ2-3,TRBV10-2,NA,TRBD2,CASRSSSGSGGDTQYF,TGCGCCAGCAGATCGTCTAGCGGGAGTGGTGGAGATACGCAGTATTTT
TRBJ1-2,TRBV9,NA,NA,CASSVGLQDGYTF,TGTGCCAGCAGCGTAGGCCTACAGGATGGCTACACCTTC
TRBJ2-3,TRBV29-1,NA,NA,CSVEDLRADTQYF,TGCAGCGTTGAAGATCTTAGAGCAGATACGCAGTATTTT
TRBJ2-7,TRBV9,NA,NA,CASSVQQGPYEQYF,TGTGCCAGCAGCGTACAACAGGGTCCCTACGAGCAGTACTTC
TRBJ1-1,TRBV9,once,TRBD1,CASSPRGDWTEAFF,TGTGCCAGCAGCCCCAGGGGGGATTGGACTGAAGCTTTCTTT
TRBJ2-7,TRBV11-2,NA,TRBD1,CASSFPGQGLEQYF,TGTGCCAGCAGCTTCCCGGGACAGGGACTCGAGCAGTACTTC
TRBJ2-1,TRBV7-2,NA,NA,CASSIYNEQFF,TGTGCCAGCAGCATATACAATGAGCAGTTCTTC
TRBJ2-1,TRBV29-1,NA,TRBD1,CSVEEGTEYSYNEQFF,TGCAGCGTTGAAGAAGGGACAGAGTACTCCTACAATGAGCAGTTCTTC